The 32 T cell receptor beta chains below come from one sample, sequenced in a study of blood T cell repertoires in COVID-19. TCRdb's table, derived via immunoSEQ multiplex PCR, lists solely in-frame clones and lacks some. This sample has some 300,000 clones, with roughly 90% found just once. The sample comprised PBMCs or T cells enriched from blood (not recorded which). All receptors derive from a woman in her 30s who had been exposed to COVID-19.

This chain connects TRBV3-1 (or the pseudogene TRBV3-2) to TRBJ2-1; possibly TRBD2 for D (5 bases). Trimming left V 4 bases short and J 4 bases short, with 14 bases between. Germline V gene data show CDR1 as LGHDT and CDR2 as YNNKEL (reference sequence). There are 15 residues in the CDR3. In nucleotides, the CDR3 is TGTGCCAGCAGCCTATTCTTCGGGGAATACAATGAGCAGTTCTTC. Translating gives CASSLFFGEYNEQFF.

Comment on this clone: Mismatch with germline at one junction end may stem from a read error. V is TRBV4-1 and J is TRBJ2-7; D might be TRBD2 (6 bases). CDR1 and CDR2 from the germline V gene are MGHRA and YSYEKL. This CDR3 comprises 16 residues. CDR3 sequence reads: CASSQDGGTVQGKQDF. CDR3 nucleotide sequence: TGCGCCAGCAGCCAAGATGGGGGGACCGTCCAGGGAAAGCAGGACTTC.

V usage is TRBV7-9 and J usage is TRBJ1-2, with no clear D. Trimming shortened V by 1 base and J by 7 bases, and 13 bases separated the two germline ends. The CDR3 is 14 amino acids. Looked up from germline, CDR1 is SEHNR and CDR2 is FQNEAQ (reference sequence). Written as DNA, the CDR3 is TGTGCCAGCAGCTTAGTCGGGGTTCGTGGTGGCTACACCTTC. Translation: CASSLVGVRGGYTF.

The CDR3 protein is CASSLGLAGWAQYF. CDR3 bases: TGTGCCAGCAGCTTGGGACTAGCGGGGTGGGCGCAGTATTTT. This chain connects TRBV7-3 to TRBJ2-3; 13 nucleotides align to TRBD2. The CDR3 is 14 residues long. V dropped 3 bases and J dropped 10; count of bases not matched to a gene: 4. Germline V gene data show CDR1 as SGHTA and CDR2 as FQGTGA. The whole variable domain, filled in from reference TRBV7-3 and TRBJ2-3, reads GAGVSQTPSNKVTEKGKYVELRCDPISGHTALYWYRQSLGQGPEFLIYFQGTGAADDSGLPNDRFFAVRPEGSVSTLKIQRTERGDSAVYLCASSLGLAGWAQYFGPGTRLTVL.

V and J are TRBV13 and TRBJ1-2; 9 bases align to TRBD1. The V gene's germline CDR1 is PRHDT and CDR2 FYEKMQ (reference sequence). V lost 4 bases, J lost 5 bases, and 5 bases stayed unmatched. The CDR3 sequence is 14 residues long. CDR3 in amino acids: CASSSMTGGYGYTF. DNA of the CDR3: TGTGCCAGCAGCTCAATGACAGGGGGGTATGGCTACACCTTC. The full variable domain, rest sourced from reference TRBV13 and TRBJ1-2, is AAGVIQSPRHLIKEKRETATLKCYPIPRHDTVYWYQQGPGQDPQFLISFYEKMQSDKGSIPDRFSAQQFSDYHSELNMSSLELGDSALYFCASSSMTGGYGYTFGSGTRLTVV.

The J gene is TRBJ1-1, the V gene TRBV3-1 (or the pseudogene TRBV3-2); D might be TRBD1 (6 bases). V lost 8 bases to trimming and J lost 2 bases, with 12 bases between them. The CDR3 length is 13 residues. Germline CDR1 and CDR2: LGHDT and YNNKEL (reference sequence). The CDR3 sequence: CASLKQGNTEAFF. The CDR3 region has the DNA TGTGCCAGCTTAAAACAGGGTAACACTGAAGCTTTCTTT.

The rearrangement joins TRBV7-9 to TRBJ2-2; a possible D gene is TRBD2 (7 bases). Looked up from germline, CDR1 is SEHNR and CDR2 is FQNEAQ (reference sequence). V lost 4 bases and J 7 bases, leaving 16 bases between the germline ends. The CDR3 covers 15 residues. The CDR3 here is CASSSTGRASGELFF. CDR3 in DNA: TGTGCCAGCAGCTCAACAGGGAGGGCAAGCGGGGAGCTGTTTTTT.

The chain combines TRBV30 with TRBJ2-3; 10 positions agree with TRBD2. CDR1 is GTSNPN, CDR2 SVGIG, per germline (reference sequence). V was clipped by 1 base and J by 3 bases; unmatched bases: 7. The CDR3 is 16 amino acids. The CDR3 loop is CAWSGFSGGSTDTQYF. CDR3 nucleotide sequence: TGTGCCTGGAGTGGCTTTAGCGGGGGGAGTACAGATACGCAGTATTTT.

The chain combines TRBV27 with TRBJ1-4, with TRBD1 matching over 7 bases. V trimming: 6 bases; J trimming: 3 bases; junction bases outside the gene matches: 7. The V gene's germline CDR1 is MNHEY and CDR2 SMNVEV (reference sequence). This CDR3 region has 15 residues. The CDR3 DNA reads TGTGCCAGCAGCGGAGGGACAGCCTCTAATGAAAAACTGTTTTTT. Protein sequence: CASSGGTASNEKLFF.

For the CDR3, the DNA is TGTGCCAGCAGCCAGGACAGGGACCTTTGGGGCTACACCTTC. Amino acids: CASSQDRDLWGYTF. The V and J genes are TRBV13 and TRBJ1-2, with 8 bases identical to TRBD1. The V segment lost 5 bases and the J segment 8 bases; nucleotides outside the gene matches: 10. This CDR3 has 14 amino acids. Germline CDR1 is PRHDT and CDR2 is FYEKMQ (reference sequence).

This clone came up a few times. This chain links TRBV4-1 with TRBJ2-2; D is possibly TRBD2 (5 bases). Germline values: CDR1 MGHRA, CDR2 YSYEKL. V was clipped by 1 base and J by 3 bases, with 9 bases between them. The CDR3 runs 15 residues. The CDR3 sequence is CASSQADYDTGELFF. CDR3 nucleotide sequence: TGCGCCAGCAGCCAAGCAGACTACGACACCGGGGAGCTGTTTTTT.

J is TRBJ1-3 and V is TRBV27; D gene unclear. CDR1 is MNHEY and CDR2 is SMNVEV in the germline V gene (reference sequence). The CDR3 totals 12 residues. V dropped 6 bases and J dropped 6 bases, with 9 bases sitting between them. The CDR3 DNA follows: TGTGCCAGCAGGACTGTATCAAACACCATATATTTT. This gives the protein CASRTVSNTIYF.

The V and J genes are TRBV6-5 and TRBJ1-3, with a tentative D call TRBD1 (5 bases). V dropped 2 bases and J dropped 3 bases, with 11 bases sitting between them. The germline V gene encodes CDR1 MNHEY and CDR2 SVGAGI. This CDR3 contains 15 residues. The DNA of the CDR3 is TGTGCCAGCAGTTACAGTAACAGGCGTGGAAACACCATATATTTT. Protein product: CASSYSNRRGNTIYF.

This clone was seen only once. The CDR3 bases are TGTGCCAGCAGCTCTCCCCGGGGGAACAATGAGCAGTTCTTC. Translated, it gives CASSSPRGNNEQFF. The rearrangement uses TRBV7-2 and TRBJ2-1; tentative D call: TRBD2 (6 bases). Between the trimmed V and J ends, which lost 4 bases and 5 bases, there was a span of 12 bases. This CDR3 has 14 residues. The germline V gene has CDR1 SGHTA and CDR2 FQGNSA.

CDR3 nucleotides: TGTGCCAGCAGTTTCGCAGGGGGGAATGGCTACACCTTC. Residues: CASSFAGGNGYTF. This sequence joins TRBV12-3 or TRBV12-4 and TRBJ1-2; 7 positions match TRBD1. Trimming at V came to 3 bases and at J to 6 bases, leaving 4 bases not matched to a gene. The CDR3 consists of 13 residues.

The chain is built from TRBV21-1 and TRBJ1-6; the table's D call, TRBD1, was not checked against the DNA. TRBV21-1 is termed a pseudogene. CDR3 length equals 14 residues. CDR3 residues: CASITGGSGSPLHF. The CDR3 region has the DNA TGTGCCAGCATCACAGGGGGAAGTGGGTCACCCCTCCACTTT.

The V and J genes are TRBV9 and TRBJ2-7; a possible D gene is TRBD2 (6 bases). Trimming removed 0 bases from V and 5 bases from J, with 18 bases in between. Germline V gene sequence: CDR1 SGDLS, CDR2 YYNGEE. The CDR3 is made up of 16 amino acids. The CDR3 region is CASSVATGRGLDEQYF. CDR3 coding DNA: TGTGCCAGCAGCGTAGCTACTGGGCGGGGTCTCGACGAGCAGTACTTC.

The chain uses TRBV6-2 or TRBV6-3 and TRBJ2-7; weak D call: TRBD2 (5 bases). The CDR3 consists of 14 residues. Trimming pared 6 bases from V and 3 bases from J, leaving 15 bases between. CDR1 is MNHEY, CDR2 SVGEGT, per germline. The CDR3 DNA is TGTGCCAGCAGCCCCTACGGGGAGAGCTACGAGCAGTACTTC. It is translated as CASSPYGESYEQYF.

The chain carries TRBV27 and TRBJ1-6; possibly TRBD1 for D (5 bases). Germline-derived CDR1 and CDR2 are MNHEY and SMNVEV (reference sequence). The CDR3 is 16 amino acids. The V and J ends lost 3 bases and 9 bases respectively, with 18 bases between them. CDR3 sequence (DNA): TGTGCCAGCAGTTTTGGGCGCGGGGCGGCTGCTTCACCCCTCCACTTT. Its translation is CASSFGRGAAASPLHF.

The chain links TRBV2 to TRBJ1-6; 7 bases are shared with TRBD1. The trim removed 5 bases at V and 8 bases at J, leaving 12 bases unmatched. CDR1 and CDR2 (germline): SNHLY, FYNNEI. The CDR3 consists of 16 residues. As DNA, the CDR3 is TGTGCCAGCAGTAGACAGGGTTACAAAGAATATTCACCCCTCCACTTT. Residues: CASSRQGYKEYSPLHF.

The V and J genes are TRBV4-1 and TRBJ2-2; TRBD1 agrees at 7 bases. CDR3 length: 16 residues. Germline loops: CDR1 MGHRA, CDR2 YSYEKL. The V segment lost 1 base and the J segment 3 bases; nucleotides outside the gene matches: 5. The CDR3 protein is CASSQVTGEYTGELFF. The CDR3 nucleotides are TGCGCCAGCAGCCAAGTTACAGGGGAGTACACCGGGGAGCTGTTTTTT.

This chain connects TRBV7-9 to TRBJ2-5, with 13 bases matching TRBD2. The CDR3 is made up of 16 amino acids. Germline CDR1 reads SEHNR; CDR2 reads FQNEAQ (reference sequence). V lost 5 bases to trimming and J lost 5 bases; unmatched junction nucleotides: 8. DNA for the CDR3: TGTGCCAGCAGCCCGAGGGGACTAGCGGGGTTTGAGACCCAGTACTTC. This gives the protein CASSPRGLAGFETQYF.

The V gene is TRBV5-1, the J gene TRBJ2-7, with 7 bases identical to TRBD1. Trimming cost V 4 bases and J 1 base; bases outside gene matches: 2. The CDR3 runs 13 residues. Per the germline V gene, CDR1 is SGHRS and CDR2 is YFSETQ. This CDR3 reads CASSPTGSYEQYF. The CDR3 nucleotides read TGCGCCAGCAGCCCGACAGGGTCCTACGAGCAGTACTTC. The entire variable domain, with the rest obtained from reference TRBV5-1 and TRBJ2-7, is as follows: KAGVTQTPRYLIKTRGQQVTLSCSPISGHRSVSWYQQTPGQGLQFLFEYFSETQRNKGNFPGRFSGRQFSNSRSEMNVSTLELGDSALYLCASSPTGSYEQYFGPGTRLTVT.

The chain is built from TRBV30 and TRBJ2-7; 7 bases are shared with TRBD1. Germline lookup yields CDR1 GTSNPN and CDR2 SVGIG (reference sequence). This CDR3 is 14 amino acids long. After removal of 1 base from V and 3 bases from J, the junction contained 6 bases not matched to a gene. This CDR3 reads CAWSDDRELYEQYF. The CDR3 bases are TGTGCCTGGAGTGACGACAGGGAGCTCTACGAGCAGTACTTC.

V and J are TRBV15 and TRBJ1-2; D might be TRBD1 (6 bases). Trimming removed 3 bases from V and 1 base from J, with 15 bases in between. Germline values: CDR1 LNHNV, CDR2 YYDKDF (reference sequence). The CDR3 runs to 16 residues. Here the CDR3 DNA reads TGTGCCACCAGCAGGACCGGACAGCCTGGTAACTATGGCTACACCTTC. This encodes CATSRTGQPGNYGYTF.

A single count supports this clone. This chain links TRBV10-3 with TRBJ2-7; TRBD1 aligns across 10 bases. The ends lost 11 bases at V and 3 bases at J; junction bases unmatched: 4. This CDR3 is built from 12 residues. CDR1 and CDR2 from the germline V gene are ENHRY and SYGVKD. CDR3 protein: CAGDRGLYEQYF. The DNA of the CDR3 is TGTGCCGGGGACAGGGGACTCTACGAGCAGTACTTC.

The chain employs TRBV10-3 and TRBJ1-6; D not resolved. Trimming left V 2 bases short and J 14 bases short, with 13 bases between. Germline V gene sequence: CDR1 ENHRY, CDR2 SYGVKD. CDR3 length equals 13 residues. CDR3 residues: CAISEDRDKTLHF. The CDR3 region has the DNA TGTGCCATCAGTGAGGACCGGGATAAGACCCTCCACTTT.

In nucleotides, the CDR3 is TGTGCCAGTAGTACTGCCGGACAGGGCCGATATGGCTACACCTTC. As protein: CASSTAGQGRYGYTF. V is TRBV19 and J is TRBJ1-2; 8 positions agree with TRBD1. J was trimmed by 5 bases and V by 4 bases; bases with no gene match: 9. This CDR3 contains 15 residues. The germline V gene encodes CDR1 LNHDA and CDR2 SQIVND (reference sequence).

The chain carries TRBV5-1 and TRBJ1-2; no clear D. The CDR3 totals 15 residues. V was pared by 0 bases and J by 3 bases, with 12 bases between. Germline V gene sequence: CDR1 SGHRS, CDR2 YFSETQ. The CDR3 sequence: CASSLARAGDYGYTF. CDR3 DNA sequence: TGCGCCAGCAGCTTGGCGAGGGCGGGAGACTATGGCTACACCTTC.

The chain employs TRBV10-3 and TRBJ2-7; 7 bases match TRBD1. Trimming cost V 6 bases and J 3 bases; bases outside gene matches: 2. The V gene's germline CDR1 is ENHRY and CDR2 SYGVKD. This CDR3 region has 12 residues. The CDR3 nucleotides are TGTGCCATCAGGGGGACAGACTACGAGCAGTACTTC. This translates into CAIRGTDYEQYF.

CDR3 region: CASSYNPAGKGNQPQHF. The DNA for the CDR3 is TGTGCCAGCAGCTACAACCCGGCAGGGAAAGGCAATCAGCCCCAGCATTTT. The chain uses TRBV7-8 and TRBJ1-5, with TRBD1 as a possible D gene (5 bases). Deletions cut 4 bases from V and 2 bases from J, with 18 bases between. From germline, CDR1 is SGHVS and CDR2 FQNEAQ. CDR3 size: 17 residues.

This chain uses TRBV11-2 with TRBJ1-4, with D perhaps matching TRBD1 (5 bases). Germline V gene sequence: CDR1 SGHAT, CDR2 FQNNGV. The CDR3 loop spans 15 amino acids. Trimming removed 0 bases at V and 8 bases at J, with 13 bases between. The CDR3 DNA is TGTGCCAGCAGCTTAGACAGGCAGGGTCGGGAAAAACTGTTTTTT. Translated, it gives CASSLDRQGREKLFF.